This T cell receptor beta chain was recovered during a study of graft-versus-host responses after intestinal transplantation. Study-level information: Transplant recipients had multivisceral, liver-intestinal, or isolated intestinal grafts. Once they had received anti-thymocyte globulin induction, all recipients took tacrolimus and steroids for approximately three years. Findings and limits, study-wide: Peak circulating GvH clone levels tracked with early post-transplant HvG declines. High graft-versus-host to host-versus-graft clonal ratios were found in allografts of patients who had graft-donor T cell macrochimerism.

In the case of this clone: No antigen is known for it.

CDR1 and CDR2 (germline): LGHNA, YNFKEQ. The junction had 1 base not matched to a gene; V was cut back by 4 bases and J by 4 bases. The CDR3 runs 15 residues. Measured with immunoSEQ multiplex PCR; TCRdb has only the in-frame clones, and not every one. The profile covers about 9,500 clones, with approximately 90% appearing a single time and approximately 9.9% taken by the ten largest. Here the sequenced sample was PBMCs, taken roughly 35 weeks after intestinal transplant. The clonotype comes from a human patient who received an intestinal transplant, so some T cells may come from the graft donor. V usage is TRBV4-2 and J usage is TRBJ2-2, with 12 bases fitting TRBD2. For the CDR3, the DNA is TGTGCCAGCAGCCCTAGCGGGAGGGCCACCGGGGAGCTGTTTTTT. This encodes CASSPSGRATGELFF.